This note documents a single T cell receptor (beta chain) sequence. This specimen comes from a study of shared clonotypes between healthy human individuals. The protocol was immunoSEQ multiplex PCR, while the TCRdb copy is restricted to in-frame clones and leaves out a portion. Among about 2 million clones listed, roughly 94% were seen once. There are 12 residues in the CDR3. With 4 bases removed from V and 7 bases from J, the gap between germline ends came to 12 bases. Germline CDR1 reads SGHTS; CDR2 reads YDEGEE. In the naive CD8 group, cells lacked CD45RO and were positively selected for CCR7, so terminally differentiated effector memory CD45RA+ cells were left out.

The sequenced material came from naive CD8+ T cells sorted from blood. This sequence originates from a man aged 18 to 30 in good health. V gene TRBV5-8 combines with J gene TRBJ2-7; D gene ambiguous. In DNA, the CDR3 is TGTGCCAGCAGCATCACTGTCTCGGAGCAGTACTTC. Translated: CASSITVSEQYF. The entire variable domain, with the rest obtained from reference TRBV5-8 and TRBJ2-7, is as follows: EAGVTQSPTHLIKTRGQQATLRCSPISGHTSVYWYQQALGLGLQFLLWYDEGEERNRGNFPPRFSGRQFPNYSSELNVNALELEDSALYLCASSITVSEQYFGPGTRLTVT.